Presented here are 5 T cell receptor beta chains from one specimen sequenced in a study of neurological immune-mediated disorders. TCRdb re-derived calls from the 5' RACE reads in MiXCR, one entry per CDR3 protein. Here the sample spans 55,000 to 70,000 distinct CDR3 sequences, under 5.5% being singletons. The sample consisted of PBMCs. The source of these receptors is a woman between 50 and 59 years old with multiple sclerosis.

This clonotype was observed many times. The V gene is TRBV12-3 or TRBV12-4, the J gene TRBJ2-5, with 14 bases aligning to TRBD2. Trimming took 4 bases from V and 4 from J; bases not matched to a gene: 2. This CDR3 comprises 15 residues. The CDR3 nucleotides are TGTGCCAGCAGTTGGGGGACTAGCGGGGGAGAGACCCAGTACTTC. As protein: CASSWGTSGGETQYF.

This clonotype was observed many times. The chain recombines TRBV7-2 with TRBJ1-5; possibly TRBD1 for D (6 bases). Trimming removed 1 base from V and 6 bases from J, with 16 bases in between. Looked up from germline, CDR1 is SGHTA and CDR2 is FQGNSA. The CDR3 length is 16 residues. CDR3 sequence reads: CASSLGGQGMRQPQHF. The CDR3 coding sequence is TGTGCCAGCAGCTTAGGTGGGCAGGGGATGCGTCAGCCCCAGCATTTT.

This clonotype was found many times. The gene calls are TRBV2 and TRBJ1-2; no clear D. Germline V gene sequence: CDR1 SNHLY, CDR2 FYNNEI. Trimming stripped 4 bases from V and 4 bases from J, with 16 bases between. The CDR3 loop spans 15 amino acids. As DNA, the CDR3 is TGTGCCAGCAGTGCCCCGGCGGCGGAACTCTATGGCTACACCTTC. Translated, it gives CASSAPAAELYGYTF.

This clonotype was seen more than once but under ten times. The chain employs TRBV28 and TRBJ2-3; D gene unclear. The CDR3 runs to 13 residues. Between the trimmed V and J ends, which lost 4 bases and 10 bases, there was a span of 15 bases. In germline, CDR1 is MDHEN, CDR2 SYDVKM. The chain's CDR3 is CASSSTGFQAQYF. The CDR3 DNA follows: TGTGCCAGCAGTTCCACTGGTTTCCAGGCGCAGTATTTT.

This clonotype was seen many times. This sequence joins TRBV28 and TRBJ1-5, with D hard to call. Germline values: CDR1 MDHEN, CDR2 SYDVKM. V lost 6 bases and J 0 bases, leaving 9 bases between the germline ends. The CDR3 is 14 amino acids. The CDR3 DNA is TGTGCCAGCAGCAAACCTTTTAGCAATCAGCCCCAGCATTTT. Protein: CASSKPFSNQPQHF.